What follows are 20 T cell receptor beta chains derived from one specimen sequenced in a study of OX40 agonist ivuxolimab in advanced cancers. Measured with immunoSEQ multiplex PCR; TCRdb has only the in-frame clones, and not every one. The sample carries about 56,000 clones, about 93% recorded once. The starting material was CD4+ or CD8+ T cells sorted from blood, obtained in a trial of the OX40 agonist ivuxolimab. These receptors were taken from an adult with an advanced solid tumor such as melanoma, head and neck, liver or kidney cancer.

V gene TRBV6-5 combines with J gene TRBJ2-7, with D perhaps TRBD2 (6 bases). V gave up 0 bases and J gave up 2 bases, with 11 bases separating them. Germline V gene sequence: CDR1 MNHEY, CDR2 SVGAGI. The CDR3 has 15 amino acids. The CDR3 region is CASSYSSIAAYEQYF. The DNA of the CDR3 is TGTGCCAGCAGTTACTCGAGTATAGCGGCCTACGAGCAGTACTTC.

The genes are TRBV5-1 and TRBJ2-7; D tentatively fits TRBD1 or TRBD2 (5 bases each). The length of the CDR3 is 14 residues. Trimming took off 5 bases at V and 0 bases at J, with 12 bases between the two ends. CDR1 and CDR2 from the germline V gene are SGHRS and YFSETQ. The CDR3 DNA reads TGCGCCAGCAGTAGGGACGCGGCCTCCTACGAGCAGTACTTC. Amino acid sequence: CASSRDAASYEQYF.

J is TRBJ1-5 and V is TRBV30, with a possible D match to TRBD1 (5 bases). With 4 bases removed from V and 3 bases from J, the gap between germline ends came to 13 bases. The CDR3 totals 14 residues. Germline V gene data show CDR1 as GTSNPN and CDR2 as SVGIG (reference sequence). The CDR3 spells CAWTPGGFNQPQHF. As DNA, the CDR3 is TGTGCCTGGACCCCGGGGGGATTCAATCAGCCCCAGCATTTT. Full variable domain (remainder filled in from reference TRBV30 and TRBJ1-5): SQTIHQWPATLVQPVGSPLSLECTVEGTSNPNLYWYRQAAGRGLQLLFYSVGIGQISSEVPQNLSASRPQDRQFILSSKKLLLSDSGFYLCAWTPGGFNQPQHFGDGTRLSIL.

The rearrangement joins TRBV29-1 to TRBJ1-4; tentative D call: TRBD1 (5 bases). The CDR3 runs 13 residues. The ends were cut back, 4 bases at V and 3 bases at J, with 9 bases in the middle. In germline, CDR1 is SQVTM, CDR2 ANQGSEA. This CDR3 is CSVVKGPNEKLFF. The DNA for the CDR3 is TGCAGCGTTGTTAAGGGGCCTAATGAAAAACTGTTTTTT.

This clone was recorded once. The chain combines TRBV25-1 with TRBJ2-7; 9 nucleotides match TRBD2. V was clipped by 4 bases and J by 0 bases; unmatched bases: 4. The CDR3 has 15 amino acids. The germline gives CDR1 MGHDK, CDR2 SYGVNS. Written as DNA, the CDR3 is TGTGCCAGCAGTGTCGGACTAGCGCACTCCTACGAGCAGTACTTC. Translated: CASSVGLAHSYEQYF.

J is TRBJ1-2 and V is TRBV14; 7 positions agree with TRBD1. CDR3 size: 14 residues. Germline CDR1 reads SGHDN; CDR2 reads FVKESK. V gave up 5 bases and J gave up 5 bases; unmatched junction bases: 8. For the CDR3, the DNA is TGTGCCAGCAGCGAGACAGGGCGGGGTTATGGCTACACCTTC. Amino acid sequence: CASSETGRGYGYTF. Supplemented by reference TRBV14 and TRBJ1-2, the full variable domain reads EAGVTQFPSHSVIEKGQTVTLRCDPISGHDNLYWYRRVMGKEIKFLLHFVKESKQDESGMPNNRFLAERTGGTYSTLKVQPAELEDSGVYFCASSETGRGYGYTFGSGTRLTVV.

J is TRBJ2-3 and V is TRBV5-4; D is unresolved. The length of the CDR3 is 14 residues. Trimming took off 0 bases at V and 3 bases at J, with 8 bases between the two ends. Germline CDR1 reads SGHNT; CDR2 reads YYREEE (reference sequence). The CDR3 loop reads CASSLGVATDTQYF. In DNA form, the CDR3 reads TGTGCCAGCAGCTTGGGAGTAGCTACAGATACGCAGTATTTT.

The V and J genes are TRBV28 and TRBJ2-1, with 9 positions matching TRBD1. V dropped 3 bases and J dropped 3; count of bases not matched to a gene: 12. Germline CDR1 and CDR2: MDHEN and SYDVKM. The length of the CDR3 is 18 residues. CDR3 loop: CASSFRDPTGGFYNEQFF. The CDR3 DNA is TGTGCCAGCAGTTTCAGAGACCCGACAGGGGGTTTCTACAATGAGCAGTTCTTC.

This chain uses TRBV7-8 with TRBJ2-7, with D perhaps matching TRBD1 (6 bases). With 1 base removed from V and 3 bases from J, the gap between germline ends came to 19 bases. CDR1 SGHVS and CDR2 FQNEAQ come from the germline V gene. The CDR3 covers 17 residues. CDR3 in DNA: TGTGCCAGCAGCTTAGATGGTGGGGGCGGGTCTCTCTACGAGCAGTACTTC. Residues: CASSLDGGGGSLYEQYF.

This chain connects TRBV6-5 to TRBJ2-5; D may match TRBD1 or TRBD2 (5 bases each). Trimming took 2 bases from V and 1 from J, leaving 11 bases between them. Germline CDR1 is MNHEY and CDR2 is SVGAGI. The length of the CDR3 is 15 residues. The CDR3 reads CASSYRGQGQETQYF. CDR3 DNA sequence: TGTGCCAGCAGTTACCGGGGTCAGGGCCAAGAGACCCAGTACTTC.

This chain uses TRBV7-9 with TRBJ1-1; no reliable D call. This CDR3 region has 14 residues. CDR1 is SEHNR, CDR2 FQNEAQ, per germline (reference sequence). V was shortened by 5 bases and J by 1 base, with 11 bases between the two germline ends. CDR3 in amino acids: CASSPRASNTEAFF. The CDR3 DNA reads as TGTGCCAGCAGCCCCCGAGCGTCGAACACTGAAGCTTTCTTT.

This clone was observed a handful of times. The rearrangement joins TRBV10-1 to TRBJ1-1, with D perhaps matching TRBD1 (5 bases). The CDR3 length is 15 residues. The germline V gene encodes CDR1 WNHNN and CDR2 SYGVQD (reference sequence). Trimming pared 5 bases from V and 3 bases from J, leaving 16 bases between. For the CDR3, the DNA is TGCGCCAGCAGTTTAGTAGGGACGAGGGACACTGAAGCTTTCTTT. This sequence encodes CASSLVGTRDTEAFF.

The V and J genes are TRBV7-2 and TRBJ2-1; D ambiguous. This CDR3 is built from 13 residues. Per the germline V gene, CDR1 is SGHTA and CDR2 is FQGNSA. CDR3 coding DNA: TGTGCAGCAACCTCCGAGGACTACAATGAGCAGTTCTTC. Residues: CAATSEDYNEQFF.

The genes are TRBV6-5 and TRBJ2-3; no reliable D call. V was trimmed by 6 bases and J by 4 bases, leaving 14 bases between them. Per the germline V gene, CDR1 is MNHEY and CDR2 is SVGAGI. The CDR3 runs to 14 residues. As DNA, the CDR3 is TGTGCCAGCAGAGCACTACTCTTCGCAGATACGCAGTATTTT. Protein: CASRALLFADTQYF.

The chain uses TRBV6-5 and TRBJ1-5, with TRBD1 matching over 7 bases. The trim removed 6 bases at V and 3 bases at J, leaving 8 bases unmatched. This CDR3 spans 15 amino acids. Germline values: CDR1 MNHEY, CDR2 SVGAGI. In DNA form, the CDR3 reads TGTGCCAGCAGGGAGGGGGCAGGACTCAATCAGCCCCAGCATTTT. Translated: CASREGAGLNQPQHF.

This chain joins TRBV4-1 and TRBJ2-5; D possibly corresponds to TRBD1 (6 bases). From germline, CDR1 is MGHRA and CDR2 YSYEKL. Trimming pared 3 bases from V and 4 bases from J, leaving 12 bases between. This CDR3 is 14 amino acids long. The CDR3 protein is CASSQGAGRETQYF. The DNA for the CDR3 is TGCGCCAGCAGCCAGGGGGCAGGGCGAGAGACCCAGTACTTC.

The chain has TRBV19 and TRBJ1-5; 9 positions match TRBD1. CDR3 length: 15 residues. From germline, CDR1 is LNHDA and CDR2 SQIVND (reference sequence). J was trimmed by 3 bases and V by 3 bases; bases with no gene match: 3. CDR3 nucleotides: TGTGCCAGTAGTATGGGACAGGGCTACAATCAGCCCCAGCATTTT. Protein sequence: CASSMGQGYNQPQHF.

This clone was seen just once. The chain couples TRBV4-1 to TRBJ2-1; perhaps TRBD2 as D (6 bases). With 2 bases removed from V and 6 bases from J, the gap between germline ends came to 8 bases. The CDR3 totals 13 residues. Germline V gene data show CDR1 as MGHRA and CDR2 as YSYEKL. CDR3 sequence (DNA): TGCGCCAGCAGCCAACTAGCGAGCAATGAGCAGTTCTTC. It specifies CASSQLASNEQFF.

The gene calls are TRBV15 and TRBJ2-3; 9 positions match TRBD2. The ends lost 8 bases at V and 2 bases at J; junction bases unmatched: 5. The CDR3 covers 14 residues. The germline V gene has CDR1 LNHNV and CDR2 YYDKDF (reference sequence). In DNA form, the CDR3 reads TGTGCCACCCGGACTAGCGCGTACACAGATACGCAGTATTTT. Amino acid sequence: CATRTSAYTDTQYF.

V gene TRBV7-9 combines with J gene TRBJ2-7, with TRBD2 matching 8 bases. The CDR3 has 16 residues. Germline V lookup: CDR1 SEHNR, CDR2 FQNEAQ (reference sequence). The V gene end was trimmed by 1 base and the J gene end by 7 bases; junction bases not matched to a gene: 12. CDR3 loop: CASSLVASGPLGEQYF. CDR3 coding DNA: TGTGCCAGCAGCTTAGTGGCTAGCGGGCCCCTCGGGGAGCAGTACTTC.